This T cell receptor beta chain was captured by sequencing in a study of CD8+CD57+ T cells in acquired aplastic anemia. Overall study context: When averaged, DNA from sorted CD4+ and CD8+ cells came to 2.5 to 4 ug. For CD4+ cells, healthy donors had an average of approximately 9.8 million reads.

This clonotype was detected many times. The antigen is unknown. Genomic DNA constituted the template upon which TCR beta VDJ and CDR3 profiling was performed. TCRdb re-derived calls from the reads in MiXCR, one entry per CDR3 protein. The sample has 90,000 to 120,000 distinct CDR3 sequences, 40% to 65% seen once. The CDR3 covers 15 residues. The germline V gene has CDR1 SQVTM and CDR2 ANQGSEA. V was clipped by 5 bases and J by 8 bases; unmatched bases: 17. Overall study results and limits: Simpson's diversity of CD8+ cells was not significantly different in patients compared with controls. A set of 25 to 35 CD8+ CDR3 sequences was shared between patients and controls, and these sequences appeared highly expressed in patients.

The receptor's source is a human donor in good health, serving as a control. The specimen sequenced was sorted CD4+, CD8+, or CD8+CD57+ T cells (not recorded which) from PBMCs. This chain joins TRBV29-1 and TRBJ1-2, with 7 bases aligning to TRBD1. The CDR3: CSVPTTGASFLGYTF. The CDR3 nucleotides are TGCAGCGTTCCGACTACAGGGGCTTCTTTTCTGGGCTACACCTTC.